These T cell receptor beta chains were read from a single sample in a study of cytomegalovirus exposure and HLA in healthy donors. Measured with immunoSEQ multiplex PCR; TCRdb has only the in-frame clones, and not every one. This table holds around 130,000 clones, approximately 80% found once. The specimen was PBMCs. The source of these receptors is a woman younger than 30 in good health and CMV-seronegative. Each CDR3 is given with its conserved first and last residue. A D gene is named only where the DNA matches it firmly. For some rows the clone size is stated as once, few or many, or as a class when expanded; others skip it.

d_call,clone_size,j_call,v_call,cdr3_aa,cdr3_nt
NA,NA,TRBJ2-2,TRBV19,CASSSRQLTGELFF,TGTGCCAGTAGTAGTCGACAGCTCACCGGGGAGCTGTTTTTT
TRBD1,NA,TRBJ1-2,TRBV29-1,CSLAGTGDGYTF,TGCAGCTTAGCCGGGACAGGGGATGGCTACACCTTC
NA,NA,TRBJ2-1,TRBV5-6,CASSSPTAWSDNEQFF,TGTGCCAGCAGCTCCCCCACGGCCTGGAGTGATAATGAGCAGTTCTTC
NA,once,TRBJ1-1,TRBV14,CASARTSLNTEAFF,TGTGCCAGCGCGCGGACATCCCTGAACACTGAAGCTTTCTTT
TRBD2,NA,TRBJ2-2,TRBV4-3,CASSVSGGGETGELFF,TGCGCCAGCAGCGTCAGCGGGGGGGGTGAAACCGGGGAGCTGTTTTTT
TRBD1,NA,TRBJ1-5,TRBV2,CASSQTGVGQHF,TGTGCCAGCAGTCAAACAGGGGTTGGTCAGCATTTT
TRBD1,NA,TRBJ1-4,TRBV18,CASSPPGQGVSVLFF,TGTGCCAGCTCACCACCGGGACAGGGTGTCTCAGTGCTGTTTTTT
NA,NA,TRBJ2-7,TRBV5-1,CASSLGSASALYEQYF,TGCGCCAGCAGCTTGGGTTCGGCTAGTGCGCTGTACGAGCAGTACTTC
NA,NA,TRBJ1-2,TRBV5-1,CASSPLRQSPNYGYTF,TGCGCCAGCAGCCCCCTCCGACAGTCTCCCAACTATGGCTACACCTTC
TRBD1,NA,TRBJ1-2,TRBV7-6,CASSFGQGNGYTF,TGTGCCAGCAGCTTTGGACAGGGGAATGGCTACACCTTC
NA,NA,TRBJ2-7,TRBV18,CASSRPARVGIEQYF,TGTGCCAGCTCACGACCCGCGAGGGTAGGAATCGAGCAGTACTTC
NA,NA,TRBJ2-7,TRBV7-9,CASSLAQGLQYEQYF,TGTGCCAGCAGCTTAGCCCAGGGCTTACAATACGAGCAGTACTTC
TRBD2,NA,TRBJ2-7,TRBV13,CASSSGLAESSSYEQYF,TGTGCCAGCAGCTCGGGACTAGCGGAGTCGAGCTCCTACGAGCAGTACTTC
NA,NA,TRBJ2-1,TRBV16,CASSQPDRRRNEQFF,TGTGCCAGCAGCCAACCCGACAGACGGCGCAATGAGCAGTTCTTC
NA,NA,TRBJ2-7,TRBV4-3,CASSRDWLSYEQYF,TGCGCCAGCAGCCGGGACTGGCTGTCCTACGAGCAGTACTTC
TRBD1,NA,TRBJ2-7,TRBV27,CASSWTGGSYEQYF,TGTGCCAGCAGTTGGACAGGGGGGTCCTACGAGCAGTACTTC
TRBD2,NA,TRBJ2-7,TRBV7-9,CASSLGTSGGSYEQYF,TGTGCCAGCAGCTTAGGGACTAGCGGGGGTTCCTACGAGCAGTACTTC
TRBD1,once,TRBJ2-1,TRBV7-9,CASSLTGARHYNEQFF,TGTGCCAGCAGCTTGACAGGGGCCAGACACTACAATGAGCAGTTCTTC
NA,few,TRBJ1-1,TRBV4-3,CASSQGGPHTNTEAFF,TGCGCCAGCAGCCAAGGGGGGCCGCATACTAACACTGAAGCTTTCTTT
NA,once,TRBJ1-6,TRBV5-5,CASSLAGEDSPLHF,TGTGCCAGCAGCTTGGCCGGCGAGGATTCACCCCTCCACTTT
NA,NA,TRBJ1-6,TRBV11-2,CASSFGRDSYNSPLHF,TGTGCCAGCAGCTTTGGCAGGGACTCCTATAATTCACCCCTCCACTTT
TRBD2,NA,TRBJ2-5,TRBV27,CASSQHPWGSGEETQYF,TGTGCCAGCAGTCAACATCCCTGGGGTAGCGGGGAAGAGACCCAGTACTTC
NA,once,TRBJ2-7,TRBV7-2,CASSLKGPPGEQYF,TGTGCCAGCAGCTTAAAGGGGCCCCCCGGCGAGCAGTACTTC
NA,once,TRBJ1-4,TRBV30,CASRTENRGEKLFF,TGTGCCTCCCGAACAGAGAATCGTGGAGAAAAACTGTTTTTT
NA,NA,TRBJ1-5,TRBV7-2,CASSLPGQQPQHF,TGTGCCAGCAGCTTACCAGGACAGCAGCCCCAGCATTTT
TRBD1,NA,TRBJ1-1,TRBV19,CASSRTRGHTEAFF,TGTGCCAGTAGTCGAACCAGGGGGCACACTGAAGCTTTCTTT
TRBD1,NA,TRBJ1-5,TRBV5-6,CASSLAHRGQPQHF,TGTGCCAGCAGCTTGGCCCACAGGGGCCAGCCCCAGCATTTT
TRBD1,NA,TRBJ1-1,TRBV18,CASSLSGGNTEAFF,TGTGCCAGCTCACTATCAGGGGGGAACACTGAAGCTTTCTTT
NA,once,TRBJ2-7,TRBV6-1,CASSEAVGGGVYEQYF,TGTGCCAGCAGTGAAGCGGTCGGGGGAGGAGTGTACGAGCAGTACTTC
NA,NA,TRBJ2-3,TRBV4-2,CASSQRADTQYF,TGTGCCAGCAGTCAGAGGGCGGATACGCAGTATTTT
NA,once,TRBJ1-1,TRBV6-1,CAGSEVSQGQRHAEAFF,TGTGCCGGCAGTGAAGTATCGCAGGGCCAAAGGCACGCTGAAGCTTTCTTT
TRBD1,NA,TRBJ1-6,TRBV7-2,CASSSSTGNGSPLHF,TGTGCCAGCAGCTCCTCGACAGGGAACGGTTCACCCCTCCACTTT
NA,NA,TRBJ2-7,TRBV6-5,CASRETGEYYEQYF,TGTGCCAGCAGGGAGACAGGAGAATACTACGAGCAGTACTTC
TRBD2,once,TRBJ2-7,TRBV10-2,CASGLAGGSTGEQYF,TGCGCCAGCGGACTAGCGGGAGGCTCTACGGGCGAGCAGTACTTC
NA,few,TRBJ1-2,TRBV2,CASSERGRPYGYTF,TGTGCCAGCAGTGAAAGGGGCCGCCCCTATGGCTACACCTTC
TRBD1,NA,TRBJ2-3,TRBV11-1,CASSPDRGAYDTQYF,TGTGCCAGCAGCCCTGACAGGGGGGCCTACGATACGCAGTATTTT
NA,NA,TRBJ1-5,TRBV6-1,CAIQDYSNQPQHF,TGTGCCATCCAGGATTATAGCAATCAGCCCCAGCATTTT
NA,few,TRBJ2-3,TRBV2,CASCVIEGVPDTQYF,TGTGCCAGCTGTGTCATTGAGGGTGTCCCAGATACGCAGTATTTT